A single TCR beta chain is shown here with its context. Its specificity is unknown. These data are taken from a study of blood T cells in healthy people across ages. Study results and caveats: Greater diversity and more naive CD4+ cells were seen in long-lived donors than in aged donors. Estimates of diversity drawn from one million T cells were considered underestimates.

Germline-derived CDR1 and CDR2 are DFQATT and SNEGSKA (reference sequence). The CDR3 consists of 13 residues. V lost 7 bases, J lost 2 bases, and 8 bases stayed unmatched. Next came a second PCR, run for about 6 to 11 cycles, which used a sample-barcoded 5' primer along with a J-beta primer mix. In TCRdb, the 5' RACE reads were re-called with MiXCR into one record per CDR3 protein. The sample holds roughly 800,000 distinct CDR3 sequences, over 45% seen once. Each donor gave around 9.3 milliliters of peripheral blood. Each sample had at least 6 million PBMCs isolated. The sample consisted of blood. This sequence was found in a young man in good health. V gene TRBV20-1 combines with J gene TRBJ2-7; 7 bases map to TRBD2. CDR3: CSGSGLQTYEQYF. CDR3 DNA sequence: TGCAGTGGTAGCGGGCTACAGACCTACGAGCAGTACTTC.